This TCR beta chain was recovered during a study of CD8 T cells in Susac syndrome. From blood CD8+ and CD4+ T cells, the TCR beta chain was sequenced. The multiple sclerosis control cohort comprised treatment-naive individuals presenting with stable or active relapsing-remitting disease. TEMRA cells underwent FACS enrichment and CD8+ and CD4+ T cells underwent negative isolation. This clonotype has only one observation. Random hexamers were used to reverse transcribe an amount of roughly 0.45 to 1 ug RNA. The CDR3 of TCR beta was amplified by immunoSEQ multiplex PCR across 54 Vbeta and 13 Jbeta. MiXCR, run by TCRdb on the immunoSEQ multiplex PCR reads, gives a single entry per CDR3 protein. This table holds fewer than 250,000 distinct CDR3 sequences, about 93% found once. CDR3 length: 15 residues. Germline CDR1 DFQATT, CDR2 SNEGSKA (reference sequence). Between the trimmed V and J ends, which lost 5 bases and 1 base, there was a span of 18 bases.

This TCR was recovered from a human donor with multiple sclerosis. The gene calls are TRBV20-1 and TRBJ2-7, with D hard to call. Sequenced input: CD8+ T cells from PBMCs. CDR3 in amino acids: CSAAGPQVPSYEQYF. The CDR3 bases are TGCAGTGCTGCTGGTCCCCAGGTCCCTTCCTACGAGCAGTACTTC.